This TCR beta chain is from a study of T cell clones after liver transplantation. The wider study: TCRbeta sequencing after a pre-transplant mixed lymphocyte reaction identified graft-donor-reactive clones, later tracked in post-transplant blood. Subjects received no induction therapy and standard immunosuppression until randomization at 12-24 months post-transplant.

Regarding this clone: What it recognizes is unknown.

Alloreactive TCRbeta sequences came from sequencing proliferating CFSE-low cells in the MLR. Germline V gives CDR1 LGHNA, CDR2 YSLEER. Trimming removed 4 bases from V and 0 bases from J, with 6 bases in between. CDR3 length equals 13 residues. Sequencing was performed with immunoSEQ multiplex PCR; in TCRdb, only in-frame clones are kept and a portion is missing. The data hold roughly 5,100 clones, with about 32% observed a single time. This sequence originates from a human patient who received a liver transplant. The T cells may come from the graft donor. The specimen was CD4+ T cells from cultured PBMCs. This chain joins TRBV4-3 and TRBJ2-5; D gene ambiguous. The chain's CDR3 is CASSPQNQETQYF. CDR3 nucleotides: TGCGCCAGCAGCCCACAGAACCAAGAGACCCAGTACTTC.